These T cell receptor beta chains were read from a single sample in a study of CD8+ T cells in alopecia areata. Clones were read by immunoSEQ multiplex PCR, and TCRdb kept only the in-frame ones, dropping some. The sample has 95,000 to 150,000 clones, approximately 60% seen once. The sequences come from CD4+ T cells sorted from blood, collected at week 4, from a patient treated with tofacitinib. Receptors originate from a human donor with alopecia areata. CDR3s include the opening cysteine and the closing phenylalanine or tryptophan. A D gene is named only where the DNA matches it firmly. Where a row states a size, it is once, few, many or the class of an expanded clone; other rows omit it.

j_call | d_call | cdr3_length | clone_size | v_call | cdr3_aa | cdr3_nt
TRBJ1-5 | NA | 13 | NA | TRBV2 | CASSVTNQGPQHF | TGTGCCAGCAGTGTGACCAACCAGGGGCCCCAGCATTTT
TRBJ1-4 | TRBD1 | 15 | NA | TRBV2 | CASIPTGGANEKLFF | TGTGCCAGCATTCCAACAGGGGGCGCGAATGAAAAACTGTTTTTT
TRBJ2-5 | TRBD1 | 15 | NA | TRBV7-8 | CASSLGQGIGETQYF | TGTGCCAGCAGCTTAGGACAGGGGATTGGAGAGACCCAGTACTTC
TRBJ2-3 | NA | 19 | NA | TRBV4-1 | CASSPSVWTEAPRSDTQYF | TGCGCCAGCAGCCCCAGCGTCTGGACGGAGGCCCCAAGATCAGATACGCAGTATTTT
TRBJ2-5 | TRBD1 | 13 | NA | TRBV30 | CAWSGNRGREQYF | TGTGCCTGGAGTGGGAACAGGGGGCGTGAGCAGTACTTC
TRBJ2-7 | NA | 12 | NA | TRBV29-1 | CSVGMTAREQYF | TGCAGCGTTGGGATGACAGCTAGAGAGCAGTACTTC
TRBJ2-6 | NA | 14 | many | TRBV5-1 | CASSLDTGANVLTF | TGCGCCAGCAGCTTGGATACTGGGGCCAACGTCCTGACTTTC
TRBJ2-1 | TRBD1 | 14 | once | TRBV18 | CASSPGTGQFEQFF | TGTGCCAGCTCACCAGGGACAGGGCAATTCGAGCAGTTCTTC
TRBJ2-7 | TRBD2 | 15 | NA | TRBV6-5 | CASSRLAGGIYEQYF | TGTGCCAGCAGTAGACTAGCGGGGGGCATCTACGAGCAGTACTTC
TRBJ2-7 | TRBD1 | 13 | NA | TRBV5-6 | CASSKTGDYEQYF | TGTGCCAGCAGCAAGACAGGGGACTACGAGCAGTACTTC
TRBJ2-7 | NA | 12 | once | TRBV6-1 | CASTSRSYEQYF | TGTGCCAGTACTTCTCGTTCCTACGAGCAGTACTTC
TRBJ2-1 | TRBD1 | 14 | NA | TRBV6-4 | CASSPGQGPYEQFF | TGTGCCAGCAGCCCGGGACAGGGGCCTTATGAGCAGTTCTTC
TRBJ1-1 | NA | 15 | NA | TRBV5-1 | CASSLAAGRATEAFF | TGCGCCAGCAGCTTGGCTGCAGGGCGGGCCACTGAAGCTTTCTTT
TRBJ2-2 | NA | 13 | NA | TRBV6-6 | CASSYSRTGELFF | TGTGCCAGCAGTTACTCACGGACTGGGGAGCTGTTTTTT
TRBJ2-7 | NA | 14 | NA | TRBV25-1 | CASSSQGVLSGQYF | TGTGCCAGCAGTAGTCAGGGAGTGTTATCTGGGCAGTACTTC
TRBJ2-5 | TRBD2 | 15 | NA | TRBV9 | CASSVPSGGVETQYF | TGTGCCAGCAGCGTCCCTAGCGGGGGGGTGGAGACCCAGTACTTC
TRBJ2-5 | NA | 12 | NA | TRBV30 | CAWSTTQETQYF | TGTGCCTGGAGTACAACTCAAGAGACCCAGTACTTC
TRBJ1-1 | NA | 13 | NA | TRBV7-2 | CASSFDRDAEAFF | TGTGCCAGCAGCTTTGATAGGGACGCTGAAGCTTTCTTT
TRBJ1-6 | NA | 10 | once | TRBV27 | CASTPSPLHF | TGTGCCAGCACCCCTTCACCCCTCCACTTT
TRBJ1-1 | NA | 13 | NA | TRBV7-9 | CASSLFRETEAFF | TGTGCCAGCAGCTTGTTCAGGGAGACTGAAGCTTTCTTT
TRBJ2-5 | TRBD1 | 16 | NA | TRBV4-2 | CASSQEGQGASRTQYF | TGTGCCAGCAGCCAAGAAGGGCAGGGGGCGTCAAGGACCCAGTACTTC
TRBJ2-5 | NA | 14 | NA | TRBV5-1 | CASSLSGLQETQYF | TGCGCCAGCAGCTTATCGGGACTCCAAGAGACCCAGTACTTC
TRBJ1-5 | NA | 17 | few | TRBV21-1 | CASSTRTGGRGNQPQHF | TGTGCCAGCAGCACTAGGACAGGGGGCCGCGGCAATCAGCCCCAGCATTTT
TRBJ2-3 | NA | 12 | NA | TRBV2 | CASRPQGDTQYF | TGTGCCAGCAGGCCCCAGGGGGATACGCAGTATTTT
TRBJ2-6 | NA | 17 | few | TRBV5-6 | CASSLRVLSSGANVLTF | TGTGCCAGCAGCTTGCGGGTCCTCTCCTCTGGGGCCAACGTCCTGACTTTC
TRBJ2-5 | TRBD1 | 13 | NA | TRBV30 | CASDRGRGETQYF | TGTGCCTCTGACAGGGGAAGAGGGGAGACCCAGTACTTC
TRBJ2-5 | NA | 14 | NA | TRBV5-1 | CASSLAQLRETQYF | TGCGCCAGCAGCTTGGCCCAGCTGCGGGAGACCCAGTACTTC
TRBJ2-5 | NA | 12 | NA | TRBV2 | CASGASRETQYF | TGTGCCAGCGGGGCAAGTAGAGAGACCCAGTACTTC